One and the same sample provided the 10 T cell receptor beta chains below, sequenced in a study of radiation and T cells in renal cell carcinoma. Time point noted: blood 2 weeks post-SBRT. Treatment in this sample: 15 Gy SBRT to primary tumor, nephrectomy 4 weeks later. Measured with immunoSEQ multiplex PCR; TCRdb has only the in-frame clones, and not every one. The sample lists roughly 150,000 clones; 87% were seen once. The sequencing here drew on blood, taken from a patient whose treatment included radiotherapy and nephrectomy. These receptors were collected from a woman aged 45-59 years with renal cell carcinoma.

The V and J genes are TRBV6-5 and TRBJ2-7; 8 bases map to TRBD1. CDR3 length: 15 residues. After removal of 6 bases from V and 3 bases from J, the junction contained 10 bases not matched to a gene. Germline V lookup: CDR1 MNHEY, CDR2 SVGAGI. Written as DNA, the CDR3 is TGTGCCAGCAGGACAGGACAGGGACTCCACTACGAGCAGTACTTC. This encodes CASRTGQGLHYEQYF.

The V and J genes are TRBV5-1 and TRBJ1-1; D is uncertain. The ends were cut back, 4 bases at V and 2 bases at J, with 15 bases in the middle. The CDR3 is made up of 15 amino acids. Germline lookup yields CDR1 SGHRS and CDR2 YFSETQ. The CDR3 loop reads CASSTGAGSNTEAFF. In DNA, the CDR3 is TGCGCCAGCAGCACCGGAGCCGGCTCCAACACTGAAGCTTTCTTT.

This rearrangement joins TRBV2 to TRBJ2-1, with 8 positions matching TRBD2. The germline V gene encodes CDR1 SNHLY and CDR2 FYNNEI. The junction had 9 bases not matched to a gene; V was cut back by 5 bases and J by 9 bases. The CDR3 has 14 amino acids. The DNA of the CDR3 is TGTGCCAGCAGTCAGCAGCGCGGGGGGTTTGAGCAGTTCTTC. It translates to CASSQQRGGFEQFF.

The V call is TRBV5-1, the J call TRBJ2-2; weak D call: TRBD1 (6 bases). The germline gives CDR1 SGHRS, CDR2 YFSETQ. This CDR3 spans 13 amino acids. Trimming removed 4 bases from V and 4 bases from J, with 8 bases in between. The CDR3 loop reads CASSTGSTGELFF. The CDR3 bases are TGCGCCAGCAGCACAGGGTCCACCGGGGAGCTGTTTTTT.

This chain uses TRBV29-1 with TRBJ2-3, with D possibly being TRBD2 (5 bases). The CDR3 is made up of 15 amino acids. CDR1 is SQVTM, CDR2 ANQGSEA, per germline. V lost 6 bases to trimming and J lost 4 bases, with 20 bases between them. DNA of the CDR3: TGCAGCGTCCCACGTTCGAGAGGGCTCCCAGATACGCAGTATTTT. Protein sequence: CSVPRSRGLPDTQYF.

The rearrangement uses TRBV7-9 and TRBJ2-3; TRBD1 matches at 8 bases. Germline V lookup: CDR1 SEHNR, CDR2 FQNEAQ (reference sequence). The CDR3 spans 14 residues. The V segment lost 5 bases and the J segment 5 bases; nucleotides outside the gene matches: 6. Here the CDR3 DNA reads TGTGCCAGCAGCCTCCGGACAGGGAGAGATACGCAGTATTTT. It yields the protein CASSLRTGRDTQYF.

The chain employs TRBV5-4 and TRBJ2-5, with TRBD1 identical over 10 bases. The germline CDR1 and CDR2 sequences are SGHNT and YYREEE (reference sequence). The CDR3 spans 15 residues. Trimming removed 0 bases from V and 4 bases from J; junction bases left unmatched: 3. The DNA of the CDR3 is TGTGCCAGCAGCTTGGCGACAGGGGGCGGAGAGACCCAGTACTTC. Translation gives CASSLATGGGETQYF. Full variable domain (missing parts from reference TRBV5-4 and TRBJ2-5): ETGVTQSPTHLIKTRGQQVTLRCSSQSGHNTVSWYQQALGQGPQFIFQYYREEENGRGNFPPRFSGLQFPNYSSELNVNALELDDSALYLCASSLATGGGETQYFGPGTRLLVL.

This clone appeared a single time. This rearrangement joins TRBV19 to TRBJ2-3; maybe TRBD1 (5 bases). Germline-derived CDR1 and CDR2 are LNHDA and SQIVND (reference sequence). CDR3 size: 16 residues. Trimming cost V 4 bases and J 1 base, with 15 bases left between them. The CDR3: CASSRQGLGGTDTQYF. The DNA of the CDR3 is TGTGCCAGTAGTAGGCAAGGATTAGGGGGCACAGATACGCAGTATTTT.

The CDR3 DNA reads TGTGCCAGCAGCTTAGGAGGGGTAGGCTCCTACGAGCAGTACTTC. Protein sequence: CASSLGGVGSYEQYF. The gene calls are TRBV7-2 and TRBJ2-7, with D perhaps matching TRBD1 or TRBD2 (5 bases each). This CDR3 comprises 15 residues. Looked up from germline, CDR1 is SGHTA and CDR2 is FQGNSA. Trimming stripped 1 base from V and 0 bases from J, with 10 bases between.

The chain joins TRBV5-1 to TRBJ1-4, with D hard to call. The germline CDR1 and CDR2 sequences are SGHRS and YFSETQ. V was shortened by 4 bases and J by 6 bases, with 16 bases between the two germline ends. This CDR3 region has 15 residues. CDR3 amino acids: CASSPDGKRHEKLFF. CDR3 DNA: TGCGCCAGCAGCCCCGATGGGAAACGGCATGAAAAACTGTTTTTT.